A selection of T cell receptor beta chains follows, all from one sample in a study of blood T cell repertoires in COVID-19. TCRdb keeps only in-frame clones here, not all; method: immunoSEQ multiplex PCR. The sample consists of 80,000 or so clones, 91% of them appearing once. Material for sequencing was peripheral blood. The source is a woman aged 45-65 years in a cohort sampled during active COVID-19. The CDR3 runs from the conserved cysteine through the conserved F or W. D genes are given only for firm matches. Size tells how often a clone was seen (once, few, many) or the class of an expanded clone, and some rows leave it out.

- | - | TRBV11-2 | CASSLDPGTYGYTF
TRBD2 | - | TRBV11-3 | CASSLSGGSTDTQYF
TRBD1 | - | TRBV4-1 | CASSQDLWDRSYEQYF
TRBD2 | - | TRBV29-1 | CSVGGLVQFF
TRBD1 | - | TRBV28 | CASRGPGQFYGYTF
- | - | TRBV27 | CASSFNHRSYEQYF
- | many | TRBV6-1 | CASSDQRGAMKELFF
- | once | TRBV14 | CASSPSDRPFEQYF
- | once | TRBV3-1/TRBV3-2 | CASSPAGGSYGYTF
- | - | TRBV5-6 | CASSVRVGNTIYF
- | - | TRBV19 | CASSDGGAFSEQYF
- | - | TRBV19 | CASSPSGGASYGYTF
TRBD2 | - | TRBV11-2 | CASSLVSGGAGGEQFF
TRBD1 | few | TRBV6-5 | CASRNRGNTGELFF
TRBD2 | - | TRBV7-2 | CASSLWVSGRDANIQYF
- | few | TRBV3-1/TRBV3-2 | CASSQLSSGSPLHF
- | - | TRBV6-6 | CASSRQPHGDYGYTF
- | - | TRBV28 | CASSLTLSLGNTGELFF
TRBD2 | few | TRBV19 | CASSTSGRIQQYF
TRBD2 | - | TRBV5-1 | CASSFAGGRYNEQFF
- | - | TRBV6-5 | CASSYRGGNEQFF
- | - | TRBV12-3/TRBV12-4 | CASSLSAGNGYTF
- | few | TRBV7-9 | CASDKMADSAGYTF
- | - | TRBV7-7 | CASSPTGDSEQYF
- | - | TRBV20-1 | CSARAAGSQFF
TRBD1 | - | TRBV27 | CASSLLNRGITEAFF
- | - | TRBV5-1 | CASSLVGVSEQYF
- | - | TRBV2 | CASSRQGYEQYF
TRBD1 | - | TRBV27 | CASSRGQEGYGYTF
- | - | TRBV18 | CASSPSGRMNTEAFF
- | - | TRBV9 | CASSADSTEAFF
- | - | TRBV29-1 | CSVVGGASVGFF
- | - | TRBV25-1 | CASSPIRGSTDTQYF
TRBD2 | - | TRBV25-1 | CASRLSGSGTDTQYF
- | - | TRBV6-5 | CASSYSMGAYEQFF
- | - | TRBV30 | CAWSEFLTGSPYEQYF
- | few | TRBV24-1 | CATSDGGNYGYTF
- | - | TRBV5-1 | CASSYAGPRRDIQYF
TRBD1 | - | TRBV3-1/TRBV3-2 | CASSFWTGVTDTQYF
- | - | TRBV21-1 | CASSTRTGKVEQYF
- | - | TRBV14 | CASSGRDLETQYF
TRBD1 | once | TRBV6-1 | CASSDGWGQGDQPQHF
- | - | TRBV3-1/TRBV3-2 | CASSHRVSNQPQHF
- | - | TRBV5-1 | CASKVRTEDTGELFF
- | - | TRBV9 | CASSVDLTGNTGELFF
- | - | TRBV28 | CASSYTGILSGANVLTF
- | - | TRBV7-6 | CASSPSGRFPYNEQFF
- | - | TRBV28 | CASSSAGVYQPQHF
- | - | TRBV5-1 | CASSLALVTGELFF
- | - | TRBV27 | CASSPLDSRHTDTQYF
TRBD1 | - | TRBV6-5 | CASSPPGQENTIYF
- | - | TRBV5-1 | CASSLIRENTEAFF
- | - | TRBV5-1 | CASSLEGSSYNEQFF
- | - | TRBV2 | CASLDRASYEQYF
- | - | TRBV14 | CASSTEDNEKLFF